This paragraph reports one T cell receptor beta chain. This clonotype was picked up a small number of times. Its binding antigen is unknown. Nothing much larger sits one base from this clone, and base qualities are not available. This sample is part of a study of T cells in Graves' hyperthyroidism and ophthalmopathy (dated by TCRdb to 2018 to 2020). As for the study more broadly: Peripheral blood samples were taken at the time of initial diagnosis, prior to any treatment. A discovery cohort of roughly 100 patients, 43 with Graves' ophthalmopathy and approximately 60 with stable Graves' hyperthyroidism, was used to find distinguishing TCR V-J signatures. Prospective prediction of ophthalmopathy was tested in an independent validation cohort of approximately 19 hyperthyroidism patients and 15 to 17 patients who later progressed to ophthalmopathy. The approximately 97 discovery patients were randomly divided into training and test sets at a 7:3 ratio. The study also compared thyroid tissue and blood T-cell repertoires from roughly 6 Graves' hyperthyroidism patients. After blood sampling, hyperthyroidism patients were treated with methimazole at a starting dose of 30 mg daily, and ophthalmopathy patients were treated with high-dose intravenous methylprednisolone. The paper describes TCR Vbeta CDR3 sequencing of around 130 peripheral blood samples, made up of some 42 ophthalmopathy patients, 70 to 80 hyperthyroidism patients and 17 progressor patients. Broader findings and caveats from the paper: Sample size was not statistically predetermined, and blinding of investigators to group allocation was not performed. In validation, the model predicted progression to ophthalmopathy a median of around six months before onset, with approximately 70% sensitivity and more than 72% specificity. In cross-validation, a model built on a 13 V-J signature told ophthalmopathy apart from stable hyperthyroidism with roughly 87% sensitivity and approximately 84% specificity, and in testing the same model reached 80%/75%. Most expanded thyroid clonotypes (frequency above 0.001) were also detected in blood, a finding suggesting that blood repertoires may reflect thyroid immune responses.

For CDR1 and CDR2, the germline V gene (reference sequence) lists LNHDA and SQIVND. V is reduced by 8 bases and J by 3 bases, leaving a spacing of 11 bases between them. Taken from cysteine to phenylalanine, the CDR3 has 13 residues. Kept here is only the CDR3 DNA, which spans 39 bases and is read in frame from base 1. TCR beta CDR3 regions were amplified from RNA transcripts. The first round of RT-PCR for the TCR CDR3 was performed with the HTBI primer set and the Qiagen OneStep RT-PCR kit. The libraries were constructed in a second round of multiplex PCR and then size-selected and purified. Sequencing of the libraries was done on an Illumina HiSeq2000 using paired-end 100 bp reads. The authors' analysis ran thus. SOAPnuke was used to process the raw data, throwing out any read that contained adapters or uncalled bases, had a mean Phred below 15, or lacked an exact constant-primer or identifier match. High-quality paired reads were merged with COPE v1.2.5, and unique nucleotide sequences were defined as clonotypes. Clonotypes were aligned to IMGT TRBV, TRBD and TRBJ reference segments using MiTCR v1.1. Only V-J combinations with frequency above 0.0001, covering 99% to 99.2% of repertoires, were analysed. A TCS score was defined as the ratio between F50 (clonal expansion) and ExV (chaos), using BLOSUM62-based TCRdist between CDR3 peptides within each V-J. Welch's t-statistics and random forest reduced several hundred V-J features to roughly 13, which were used in a naive Bayes classifier (R e1071). The public reads were quality trimmed at Q25 with fastp and then assembled into clones with MiXCR by TCRdb, keeping productive beta chains. Each CDR3 protein gets just one entry, which takes the most common genes and DNA from the rows behind it. These V and J calls derive from TCRdb rather than the authors' analysis. The sample table shows around 530,000 distinct CDR3 sequences, and about 15% are seen once. The top ten clonotypes cover 15% to 20% of the sample.

In the ophthalmopathy patients, disease was moderately to severely active, with a Clinical Activity Score of 3 or more, a NOSPECS grade of 4 or more, and a duration of less than 3 months. Exclusion was applied to patients with uncontrolled infections, other autoimmune diseases, pregnancy or lactation. Diagnoses were based on clinical symptoms, serum thyroxine and TRAb, thyroid ultrasound and orbital computed tomography. PBMCs were separated from roughly 10 ml of fresh peripheral blood using Ficoll-Paque density gradient centrifugation. Trizol reagent was used to extract total RNA, and RNA quality was then checked on an Agilent 2100 Bioanalyzer.

The chain employs TRBV19 and TRBJ1-5; TRBD1 is a weak D gene call, 5 bases matching. This sequence originates from a woman aged 18-29 years with Graves' ophthalmopathy. The specimen sequenced was blood. The nucleotides are TGTGCCAGTTGGGGGGTGAACAATCAGCCCCAGCATTTT. This gives the protein CASWGVNNQPQHF.